The rows below give T cell receptor beta chains drawn from one sample of a study of shared clonotypes between healthy human individuals. Sequenced by immunoSEQ multiplex PCR; TCRdb stores in-frame clones only, minus some. Here the sample spans some 2.3 million clones, approximately 93% being singletons. The specimen was naive CD4+ T cells from PBMCs. The receptors originated from a young man in good health. Some clones in this sample may be carry-over from other donors' samples. The CDR3 runs from the conserved cysteine through the conserved F or W. The D gene is left open where the match is weak. Clone sizes are given selectively: once, few, many, or a class where the clone is expanded.

TRBV5-4,TRBJ2-5,-,-,CASSLGSSGQETQYF,TGTGCCAGCAGCTTGGGCAGTAGCGGACAAGAGACCCAGTACTTC
TRBV10-2,TRBJ2-2,-,-,CASSGLGSSNTGELFF,TGCGCCAGCAGTGGCCTGGGCAGCTCGAACACCGGGGAGCTGTTTTTT
TRBV27,TRBJ2-5,-,-,CASRSGASRETQYF,TGTGCCAGCAGGAGCGGAGCCTCTCGCGAGACCCAGTACTTC
TRBV10-3,TRBJ2-5,TRBD1,once,CAISAYRGRGETQYF,TGTGCCATCAGTGCATACAGGGGGCGCGGTGAGACCCAGTACTTC
TRBV19,TRBJ2-3,TRBD2,once,CASTSGSWTDTQYF,TGTGCCAGTACTAGCGGGAGTTGGACAGATACGCAGTATTTT
TRBV28,TRBJ2-7,TRBD1,-,CASSILGQGRYEQYF,TGTGCCAGCAGTATTCTGGGACAGGGGCGCTACGAGCAGTACTTC
TRBV19,TRBJ2-4,-,-,CASSMPGGAKNIQYF,TGTGCCAGTAGTATGCCCGGAGGGGCCAAAAACATTCAGTACTTC
TRBV5-1,TRBJ1-1,TRBD1,-,CASSWRTGAGTEAFF,TGCGCCAGCAGCTGGAGGACAGGGGCAGGAACTGAAGCTTTCTTT
TRBV12-5,TRBJ1-1,-,few,CASGLVGDGTEAFF,TGTGCTAGTGGTTTGGTAGGGGACGGGACTGAAGCTTTCTTT
TRBV25-1,TRBJ1-1,TRBD1,few,CAALGGMGTEAFF,TGTGCCGCGTTAGGGGGCATGGGCACTGAAGCTTTCTTT
TRBV7-2,TRBJ1-2,-,-,CASSLGTGLGYTF,TGTGCCAGCAGCTTGGGGACGGGACTTGGCTACACCTTC
TRBV21-1,TRBJ2-2,-,-,CASSEEGQGANTGELFF,TGTGCCAGCAGCGAAGAGGGACAGGGGGCGAACACCGGGGAGCTGTTTTTT
TRBV5-1,TRBJ1-2,-,once,CASSYRDRNYGYTF,TGCGCCAGCAGCTACCGGGACCGCAACTATGGCTACACCTTC
TRBV5-8,TRBJ2-1,-,-,CASSLNWANDEQFF,TGTGCCAGCAGCTTGAATTGGGCAAATGATGAGCAGTTCTTC
TRBV18,TRBJ1-3,TRBD1,-,CASSSGQAGNTIYF,TGTGCCAGCTCATCGGGACAGGCTGGAAACACCATATATTTT
TRBV20-1,TRBJ2-1,-,-,CSARGPNEQFF,TGCAGTGCTAGAGGTCCTAATGAGCAGTTCTTC
TRBV4-2,TRBJ2-7,TRBD2,-,CASSQANLAGGVGAYEQYF,TGTGCCAGCAGCCAAGCCAACCTAGCGGGCGGAGTTGGGGCCTACGAGCAGTACTTC
TRBV28,TRBJ1-2,-,-,CASTISGDYGYTF,TGTGCCAGCACTATCTCAGGGGACTATGGCTACACCTTC
TRBV9,TRBJ2-5,-,-,CASSVARERGVGETQYF,TGTGCCAGCAGCGTAGCCAGGGAGAGGGGAGTGGGGGAGACCCAGTACTTC
TRBV9,TRBJ2-3,-,-,CASSDSSDDYTDTQYF,TGTGCCAGCAGTGACTCCTCCGACGACTACACAGATACGCAGTATTTT
TRBV5-1,TRBJ1-3,TRBD1,-,CASGDRAGNTIYF,TGCGCCAGCGGGGACAGGGCTGGAAACACCATATATTTT
TRBV5-4,TRBJ1-1,TRBD1,-,CASSPGQGVGYTEAFF,TGTGCCAGCAGCCCGGGACAGGGAGTTGGCTACACTGAAGCTTTCTTT
TRBV19,TRBJ1-3,-,-,CASSVTSSGNTIYF,TGTGCCAGTAGTGTCACGAGCTCTGGAAACACCATATATTTT
TRBV5-1,TRBJ1-4,TRBD1,-,CASSLDRGSSEKLFF,TGCGCCAGCAGCTTGGACAGGGGTTCGAGCGAAAAACTGTTTTTT
TRBV6-4,TRBJ2-1,TRBD1,-,CASSGVGQGIEQFF,TGTGCCAGCAGTGGGGTCGGACAGGGGATTGAGCAGTTCTTC
TRBV5-4,TRBJ2-7,TRBD1,-,CASSATGQGAGEQYF,TGTGCCAGCAGCGCGACCGGACAGGGGGCTGGCGAGCAGTACTTC
TRBV5-1,TRBJ2-3,-,-,CASRQTSTDTQYF,TGCGCCAGCAGGCAGACTAGCACAGATACGCAGTATTTT
TRBV28,TRBJ2-3,-,-,CASSLLSGSRMDTQYF,TGTGCCAGCAGTTTATTGTCGGGAAGTCGGATGGATACGCAGTATTTT
TRBV11-2,TRBJ1-2,-,-,CASSFDGNLNYGYTF,TGTGCCAGCAGCTTCGACGGAAATTTAAACTATGGCTACACCTTC
TRBV30,TRBJ1-2,-,-,CAWSVMGYYGYTF,TGTGCCTGGAGTGTAATGGGGTACTATGGCTACACCTTC
TRBV19,TRBJ2-1,TRBD2,-,CASSSGLAGKNEQFF,TGTGCCAGTAGTTCCGGACTAGCGGGTAAGAATGAGCAGTTCTTC
TRBV27,TRBJ2-5,TRBD1,-,CASSTLRQGVEETQYF,TGTGCCAGCAGTACCCTCCGACAGGGAGTGGAAGAGACCCAGTACTTC
TRBV6-1,TRBJ1-1,TRBD1,-,CASRDRGYTEAFF,TGTGCCAGCAGAGACAGGGGTTACACTGAAGCTTTCTTT
TRBV5-1,TRBJ2-5,TRBD2,-,CASSLGREAYETQYF,TGCGCCAGCAGCTTGGGGCGGGAGGCGTATGAGACCCAGTACTTC
TRBV5-4,TRBJ2-3,TRBD1,-,CASSSRDRGPTDTQYF,TGTGCCAGCAGCTCCCGGGACAGGGGACCGACAGATACGCAGTATTTT
TRBV30,TRBJ2-3,TRBD2,once,CAWSEGLAGTDTQYF,TGTGCCTGGAGTGAAGGACTAGCGGGGACAGATACGCAGTATTTT
TRBV25-1,TRBJ2-7,-,-,CASSEYRGGPYEQYF,TGTGCCAGCAGTGAATACAGGGGGGGCCCCTACGAGCAGTACTTC
TRBV4-2,TRBJ2-3,TRBD2,-,CASSQGSRASGSTDTQYF,TGTGCCAGCAGCCAAGGATCCCGGGCTAGCGGGAGCACAGATACGCAGTATTTT
TRBV6-1,TRBJ2-1,-,-,CASTSGWYLHEQFF,TGTGCCAGCACCTCAGGGTGGTACTTGCATGAGCAGTTCTTC
TRBV2,TRBJ2-2,-,-,CASSGPQRYTGELFF,TGTGCCAGCAGTGGACCTCAGCGGTACACCGGGGAGCTGTTTTTT
TRBV7-9,TRBJ1-1,-,-,CASRRTENTEAFF,TGTGCCAGCAGAAGGACGGAGAACACTGAAGCTTTCTTT
TRBV28,TRBJ2-5,TRBD2,-,CASSLGLAGGGEETQYF,TGTGCCAGCAGTTTAGGCCTAGCGGGAGGAGGGGAAGAGACCCAGTACTTC
TRBV7-3,TRBJ2-1,-,-,CASSFAPALNGTSFGDEQFF,TGTGCCAGCAGCTTTGCCCCCGCCCTCAACGGGACTTCATTTGGGGATGAGCAGTTCTTC
TRBV5-1,TRBJ1-1,TRBD1,-,CASSLLGQREAFF,TGCGCCAGCAGCCTACTGGGACAGAGAGAAGCTTTCTTT
TRBV2,TRBJ2-2,TRBD2,once,CASSEGLAGTGELFF,TGTGCCAGCAGTGAAGGACTAGCGGGCACCGGGGAGCTGTTTTTT
TRBV4-3,TRBJ2-3,-,-,CASSQGGGRTDTQYF,TGCGCCAGCAGCCAAGGTGGGGGGCGCACAGATACGCAGTATTTT
TRBV9,TRBJ2-5,TRBD1,once,CASSVGDRGRETQYF,TGTGCCAGCAGCGTAGGGGACAGGGGGCGAGAGACCCAGTACTTC
TRBV7-8,TRBJ2-7,TRBD1,-,CASSSLMGQGGSYEQYF,TGTGCCAGCAGCTCCCTTATGGGACAGGGAGGTTCTTACGAGCAGTACTTC
TRBV5-1,TRBJ1-1,-,once,CASSLDEGGTEAFF,TGCGCCAGCAGCTTGGACGAAGGGGGGACTGAAGCTTTCTTT
TRBV5-4,TRBJ2-1,-,-,CASSLDRSEQFF,TGTGCCAGCAGCTTGGATCGGAGCGAGCAGTTCTTC
TRBV30,TRBJ2-1,-,-,CAWSVLGNEQFF,TGTGCCTGGAGTGTACTGGGCAATGAGCAGTTCTTC
TRBV28,TRBJ2-1,TRBD1,-,CASSLLIDRGNNNEQFF,TGTGCCAGCAGTTTACTCATTGACAGGGGAAATAACAATGAGCAGTTCTTC
TRBV5-1,TRBJ1-1,TRBD1,-,CASSFQGDMNTEAFF,TGCGCCAGCAGCTTCCAGGGGGATATGAACACTGAAGCTTTCTTT
TRBV19,TRBJ1-2,-,-,CASSIDPRAYGYTF,TGTGCCAGTAGTATAGATCCACGGGCCTATGGCTACACCTTC
TRBV5-1,TRBJ2-3,-,-,CASSPRSNTDTQYF,TGCGCCAGCAGCCCCCGTTCGAACACAGATACGCAGTATTTT
TRBV6-1,TRBJ2-7,-,-,CASSEAAYEQYF,TGTGCCAGCAGTGAAGCCGCGTACGAGCAGTACTTC